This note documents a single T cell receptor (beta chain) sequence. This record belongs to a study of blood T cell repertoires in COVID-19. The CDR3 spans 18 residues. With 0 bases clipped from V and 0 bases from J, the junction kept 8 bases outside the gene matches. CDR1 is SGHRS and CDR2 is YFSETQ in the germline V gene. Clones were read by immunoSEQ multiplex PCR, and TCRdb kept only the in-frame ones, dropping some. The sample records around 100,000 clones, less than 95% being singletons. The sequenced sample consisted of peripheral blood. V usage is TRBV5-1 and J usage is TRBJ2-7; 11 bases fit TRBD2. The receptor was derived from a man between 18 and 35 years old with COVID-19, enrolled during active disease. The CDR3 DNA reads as TGCGCCAGCAGCTTGGCCTCCGGGACTAGCGGATACTCCTACGAGCAGTACTTC. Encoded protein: CASSLASGTSGYSYEQYF.